These 17 T cell receptor beta chains were all obtained from the same sample, sequenced in a study of T cell repertoires in cytomegalovirus infection. These receptors are not linked to any known antigen. TCRdb reanalysed the reads using MiXCR and keeps one entry per CDR3 protein. The data hold 900,000 to 950,000 distinct CDR3 sequences, with 25% to 40% observed a single time. Sequences were derived from cultured CD8+ T cells from PBMCs, sampled from culture after CMV antigen stimulation. These receptors came from a human donor in good health (CMV status not recorded). Some clones in this sample may be carry-over from other donors' samples.

This clonotype was observed a handful of times. The chain uses TRBV27 and TRBJ1-2, with 8 bases that match TRBD1. The germline V gene encodes CDR1 MNHEY and CDR2 SMNVEV (reference sequence). This CDR3 contains 15 residues. The trim removed 5 bases at V and 3 bases at J, leaving 8 bases unmatched. The chain's CDR3 is CASSLRTGPDYGYTF. CDR3 in DNA: TGTGCCAGCAGTCTCCGGACAGGGCCGGACTATGGCTACACCTTC.

This clonotype was picked up a small number of times. The V call is TRBV11-2, the J call TRBJ2-4, with unresolved D. V lost 5 bases and J 7 bases, leaving 27 bases between the germline ends. Germline CDR1 and CDR2: SGHAT and FQNNGV. The CDR3 consists of 18 residues. The CDR3 sequence: CASSPSPRPPGLGNIQYF. The CDR3 DNA reads TGTGCCAGCAGCCCTTCGCCCCGACCACCTGGCTTGGGGAACATTCAGTACTTC.

V and J are TRBV2 and TRBJ2-7; D gene unclear. The germline V gene has CDR1 SNHLY and CDR2 FYNNEI. The ends were cut back, 7 bases at V and 0 bases at J, with 4 bases in the middle. CDR3 length: 11 residues. CDR3 coding DNA: TGTGCCAGCATGGGCTCCTACGAGCAGTACTTC. Encoded protein: CASMGSYEQYF.

This clonotype appeared a few times. This chain connects TRBV12-5 to TRBJ1-2, with 10 bases aligning to TRBD1. V was pared by 5 bases and J by 4 bases, with 1 base of the junction left unmatched. The germline CDR1 and CDR2 sequences are LGHNT and FRNRAP. The length of the CDR3 is 13 residues. The CDR3 spells CASGGDRGYGYTF. The CDR3 region has the DNA TGTGCTAGTGGTGGGGACAGGGGCTATGGCTACACCTTC. Supplemented by reference TRBV12-5 and TRBJ1-2, the full variable domain reads DARVTQTPRHKVTEMGQEVTMRCQPILGHNTVFWYRQTMMQGLELLAYFRNRAPLDDSGMPKDRFSAEMPDATLATLKIQPSEPRDSAVYFCASGGDRGYGYTFGSGTRLTVV.

This clonotype has more than one count but fewer than ten. The V and J genes are TRBV12-3 or TRBV12-4 and TRBJ1-2, with D tentatively TRBD1 (5 bases). V was shortened by 6 bases and J by 3 bases, with 11 bases between the two germline ends. CDR3 length: 13 residues. The CDR3 nucleotides are TGTGCCAGCAGCCCCACGACAGACTATGGCTACACCTTC. Its translation is CASSPTTDYGYTF.

V is TRBV7-4 and J is TRBJ1-1, with TRBD1 as a possible D gene (6 bases). CDR1 is SGHVT, CDR2 SQSDAQ, per germline. The CDR3 is 12 residues long. V was pared by 10 bases and J by 7 bases, with 16 bases between. CDR3 in DNA: TGTGCCACCCCTCGGGGGGCCGTTGAAGCTTTCTTT. Protein sequence: CATPRGAVEAFF.

The rearrangement uses TRBV4-3 and TRBJ2-2, with D possibly matching TRBD2 (5 bases). In germline, CDR1 is LGHNA, CDR2 YSLEER. CDR3 length: 16 residues. V lost 1 base, J lost 1 base, and 10 bases lay in between. This CDR3 is CASSQGSGWNTGELFF. CDR3 DNA sequence: TGCGCCAGCAGCCAAGGCTCGGGGTGGAACACCGGGGAGCTGTTTTTT.

This clonotype showed up just a few times. The chain couples TRBV6-5 to TRBJ2-5; 12 positions match TRBD2. Germline trimming cut 0 bases from V and 3 bases from J; bases unmatched to any gene: 5. The CDR3 loop spans 17 amino acids. Germline V gene lookup returns CDR1 MNHEY and CDR2 SVGAGI. For the CDR3, the DNA is TGTGCCAGCAGTTACTCGGCTAGCGGGGGGGTGAAAGAGACCCAGTACTTC. Protein: CASSYSASGGVKETQYF.

This clonotype showed up just once. J is TRBJ1-1 and V is TRBV5-1; D may be TRBD1 (6 bases). The V gene's germline CDR1 is SGHRS and CDR2 YFSETQ. Trimming removed 7 bases at V and 1 base at J, with 17 bases between. This CDR3 comprises 15 residues. CDR3 region: CASANPGHKNTEAFF. The DNA of the CDR3 is TGCGCCAGCGCCAACCCGGGACATAAGAACACTGAAGCTTTCTTT.

This clonotype occurred many times. The chain is built from TRBV6-5 and TRBJ1-6; D remains unclear. Germline V CDR1 and CDR2: MNHEY, SVGAGI. The CDR3 is 18 amino acids. Trimming pared 1 base from V and 5 bases from J, leaving 18 bases between. CDR3 residues: CASSYLKTPDLNNSPLHF. CDR3 coding DNA: TGTGCCAGCAGTTACTTAAAAACGCCGGACCTCAATAATTCACCCCTCCACTTT.

This clonotype was found once. The chain has TRBV12-3 or TRBV12-4 and TRBJ2-1; D not resolved. V was pared by 6 bases and J by 6 bases, with 6 bases between. CDR3 length equals 11 residues. This CDR3 reads CASRDLNEQFF. The CDR3 DNA reads TGTGCCAGCAGAGATCTCAATGAGCAGTTCTTC.

This clonotype was observed a few times. V gene TRBV27 combines with J gene TRBJ2-2; D gene ambiguous. The CDR3 runs 14 residues. CDR1 is MNHEY and CDR2 is SMNVEV in the germline V gene (reference sequence). V shed 6 bases and J shed 3 bases, with 11 bases lying between them. In nucleotides, the CDR3 is TGTGCCAGCAGCCCCTACTATGACACCGGGGAGCTGTTTTTT. As protein: CASSPYYDTGELFF.

The V and J genes are TRBV7-9 and TRBJ1-3; a weak D match, TRBD1 (6 bases). The CDR3 runs 16 residues. V dropped 5 bases and J dropped 0 bases, with 14 bases sitting between them. CDR1 and CDR2 from the germline V gene are SEHNR and FQNEAQ (reference sequence). The CDR3 reads CASSPQGLASGNTIYF. Written as DNA, the CDR3 is TGTGCCAGCAGCCCACAGGGCCTGGCCTCTGGAAACACCATATATTTT. Combining the CDR3 with reference TRBV7-9 and TRBJ1-3 gives the whole variable domain DTGVSQNPRHKITKRGQNVTFRCDPISEHNRLYWYRQTLGQGPEFLTYFQNEAQLEKSRLLSDRFSAERPKGSFSTLEIQRTEQGDSAMYLCASSPQGLASGNTIYFGEGSWLTVV.

Only a few counts were recorded for this clonotype. The V call is TRBV28, the J call TRBJ2-5; 12 bases are shared with TRBD2. V was clipped by 5 bases and J by 5 bases; unmatched bases: 18. Germline V gives CDR1 MDHEN, CDR2 SYDVKM. The CDR3 loop spans 19 amino acids. CDR3 DNA: TGTGCCAGCAGTCTGGGGGCCCCTAGCGGGGGGGCCCAAGGGGAGACCCAGTACTTC. This sequence encodes CASSLGAPSGGAQGETQYF.

As to this clonotype: A junction end diverges from the germline sequence, so it may reflect a read error. The chain couples TRBV19 to TRBJ2-5, with D possibly matching TRBD2 (5 bases). The germline gives CDR1 LNHDA, CDR2 SQIVND (reference sequence). This CDR3 region has 16 residues. The CDR3 DNA reads as TGTGCCAGTAGTTCTGGTAGGGAGCTCCTAGGAGAGACCCTGTACTTC. It codes for CASSSGRELLGETLYF.

V usage is TRBV27 and J usage is TRBJ2-3; no firm D call. Trimming shortened V by 2 bases and J by 6 bases, and 18 bases separated the two germline ends. Germline V lookup: CDR1 MNHEY, CDR2 SMNVEV (reference sequence). This CDR3 has 16 amino acids. The CDR3 reads CASSLMVQAATDTQYF. The CDR3, as DNA: TGTGCCAGCAGTTTAATGGTGCAGGCAGCCACGGATACGCAGTATTTT.

The chain is built from TRBV20-1 and TRBJ2-1, with a tentative D call TRBD2 (7 bases). Trimming cost V 3 bases and J 6 bases, with 21 bases left between them. The germline V gene has CDR1 DFQATT and CDR2 SNEGSKA (reference sequence). This CDR3 is built from 16 residues. CDR3 nucleotides: TGCAGTGCTAGCCCGGCGGGGGCAGGGTCCCTCAATGAGCAGTTCTTC. It translates to CSASPAGAGSLNEQFF.